This passage covers 9 T cell receptor beta chains from one sample sequenced in a study of spatial heterogeneity in lung cancer. Time point indicated: sample taken at primary tumor resection. Sequencing of whole RNA from tumor, nontumor lung or frozen PBMC involved no sorting. TCRdb recomputed calls from the 5' RACE reads with MiXCR, one row per CDR3 protein. This sample yields around 92,000 distinct CDR3 sequences, of which around 12% are seen a single time; about two fifths belongs to the top ten. Sequenced material: PBMCs, taken at surgery. These receptor sequences come from a male donor with early-stage non-small cell lung cancer.

The V call is TRBV7-9, the J call TRBJ1-5; D is perhaps TRBD1 (6 bases). The germline CDR1 and CDR2 sequences are SEHNR and FQNEAQ (reference sequence). The germline V and J ends were trimmed by 5 bases and 1 base, with 12 bases remaining between them. The CDR3 extends over 15 amino acids. The CDR3: CASSSPTGSNQPQHF. The CDR3 bases are TGTGCCAGCAGCAGCCCTACAGGGAGCAATCAGCCCCAGCATTTT.

This clonotype was recorded a few times. The rearrangement joins TRBV7-2 to TRBJ2-1, with D tentatively TRBD2 (5 bases). Germline CDR1 SGHTA, CDR2 FQGNSA. The CDR3 has 16 residues. Trimming removed 6 bases at V and 0 bases at J, with 15 bases between. CDR3 loop: CASSSRTGSSYNEQFF. The CDR3 DNA reads as TGTGCCAGCAGTTCTAGGACGGGGAGCTCCTACAATGAGCAGTTCTTC. The entire variable domain, with the rest obtained from reference TRBV7-2 and TRBJ2-1, is as follows: GAGVSQSPSNKVTEKGKDVELRCDPISGHTALYWYRQSLGQGLEFLIYFQGNSAPDKSGLPSDRFSAERTGGSVSTLTIQRTQQEDSAVYLCASSSRTGSSYNEQFFGPGTRLTVL.

Only a few counts were recorded for this clonotype. In DNA, the CDR3 is TGTGCCAGCAGCCCGTTGAGCAGCTCCTACGAGCAGTACTTC. It codes for CASSPLSSSYEQYF. This chain joins TRBV9 and TRBJ2-7; D is unresolved. V was clipped by 4 bases and J by 0 bases, with 11 bases between them. The CDR3 contains 14 residues. CDR1 and CDR2 from the germline V gene are SGDLS and YYNGEE.

This clonotype has just a few counts. The J gene is TRBJ1-1, the V gene TRBV5-1; D not resolved. Trimming shortened V by 3 bases and J by 0 bases, and 6 bases separated the two germline ends. Germline loops: CDR1 SGHRS, CDR2 YFSETQ. The CDR3 is 13 amino acids. The CDR3 sequence is CASSWQLNTEAFF. The CDR3 DNA reads as TGCGCCAGCAGCTGGCAACTGAACACTGAAGCTTTCTTT.

This rearrangement joins TRBV7-2 to TRBJ2-2; 10 nucleotides agree with TRBD2. With 4 bases clipped from V and 3 bases from J, the junction kept 2 bases outside the gene matches. Germline loops: CDR1 SGHTA, CDR2 FQGNSA. The CDR3 sequence is 15 residues long. The CDR3, as DNA: TGTGCCAGCAGCTCCCTAGCGGGGGACACCGGGGAGCTGTTTTTT. Translating gives CASSSLAGDTGELFF.

Many counts were recorded for this clonotype. Sequence at one end of the junction differs from germline and may be a read error. J is TRBJ2-7 and V is TRBV7-7, with 7 bases lining up with TRBD2. This CDR3 is 15 amino acids long. CDR1 and CDR2 from the germline V gene are SSHAT and FNYEAQ (reference sequence). The CDR3 loop reads CASSLGLAEDYEQYF. CDR3 coding DNA: TGTGCTAGCAGCTTAGGCCTAGCGGAGGACTACGAGCAGTACTTC.

This clonotype has at least ten counts. The chain links TRBV30 to TRBJ2-3; D remains ambiguous. The V end lost 0 bases, the J end lost 6 bases, and 4 bases lay between the germline ends. The germline gives CDR1 GTSNPN, CDR2 SVGIG (reference sequence). The CDR3 is 11 residues long. The CDR3 nucleotides are TGTGCCTGGAGTGTGGTGGATACGCAGTATTTT. It codes for CAWSVVDTQYF.

This clonotype was seen at least ten times. This chain connects TRBV11-2 to TRBJ2-3, with 12 positions matching TRBD2. Germline V gene sequence: CDR1 SGHAT, CDR2 FQNNGV. V trimming: 4 bases; J trimming: 2 bases; junction bases outside the gene matches: 4. CDR3 length equals 16 residues. CDR3 in amino acids: CASSSGTSGPTDTQYF. CDR3 nucleotides: TGTGCCAGCAGCTCCGGGACTAGCGGGCCCACAGATACGCAGTATTTT.

This clonotype showed up many times. The J gene is TRBJ2-3, the V gene TRBV3-1; D unclear. There are 14 residues in the CDR3. The V end was cut by 3 bases, the J end by 0 bases, with 7 bases between. CDR1 and CDR2 (germline): LGHDT, YNNKEL (reference sequence). The CDR3 nucleotides are TGTGCCAGCAGCCAGGCACCTAGCACAGATACGCAGTATTTT. Amino acid sequence: CASSQAPSTDTQYF.